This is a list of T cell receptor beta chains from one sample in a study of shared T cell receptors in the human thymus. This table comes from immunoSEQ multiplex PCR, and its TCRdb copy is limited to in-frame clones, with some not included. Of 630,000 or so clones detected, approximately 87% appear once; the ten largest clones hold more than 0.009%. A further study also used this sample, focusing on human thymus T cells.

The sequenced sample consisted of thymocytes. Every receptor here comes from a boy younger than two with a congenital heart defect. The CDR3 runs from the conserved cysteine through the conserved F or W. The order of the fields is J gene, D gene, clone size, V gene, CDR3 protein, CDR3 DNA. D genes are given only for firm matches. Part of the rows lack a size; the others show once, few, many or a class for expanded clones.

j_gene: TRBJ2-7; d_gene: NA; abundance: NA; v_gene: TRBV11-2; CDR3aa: CASSPQGTWEQYF; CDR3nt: TGTGCCAGCAGCCCGCAGGGAACTTGGGAGCAGTACTTC
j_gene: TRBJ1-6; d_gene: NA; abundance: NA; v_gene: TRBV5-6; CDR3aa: CASSVTGNSPLHF; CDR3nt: TGTGCCAGCAGCGTTACAGGAAACTCACCCCTCCACTTT
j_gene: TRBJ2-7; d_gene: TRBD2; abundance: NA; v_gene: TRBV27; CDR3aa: CASSLNPGLGEQYF; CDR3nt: TGTGCCAGCAGTTTAAACCCGGGACTAGGGGAGCAGTACTTC
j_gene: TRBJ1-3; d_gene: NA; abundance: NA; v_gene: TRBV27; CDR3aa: CASKSDRDSGNTIYF; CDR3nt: TGTGCCAGCAAATCAGACAGAGACTCTGGAAACACCATATATTTT
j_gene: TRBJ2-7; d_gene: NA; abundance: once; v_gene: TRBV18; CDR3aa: CASSPPGHTYEQYF; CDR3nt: TGTGCCAGCTCACCCCCGGGACATACCTACGAGCAGTACTTC
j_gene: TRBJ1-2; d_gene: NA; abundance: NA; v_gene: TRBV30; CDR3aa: CAWSVGAVPSERYGYTF; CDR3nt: TGTGCCTGGAGTGTAGGGGCGGTTCCTTCAGAGAGGTATGGCTACACCTTC
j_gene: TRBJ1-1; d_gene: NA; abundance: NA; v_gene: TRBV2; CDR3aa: CASRPEQGFTEAFF; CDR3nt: TGTGCCAGCAGACCCGAACAGGGATTCACTGAAGCTTTCTTT
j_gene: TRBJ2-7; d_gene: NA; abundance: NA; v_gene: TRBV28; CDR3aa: CASTLGEGVHEQYF; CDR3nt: TGTGCCAGCACTTTAGGGGAGGGGGTCCACGAGCAGTACTTC
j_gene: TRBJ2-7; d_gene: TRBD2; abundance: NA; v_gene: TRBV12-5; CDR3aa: CASGTRTSGIGYEQYF; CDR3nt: TGTGCTAGTGGTACTCGGACTAGCGGGATCGGCTACGAGCAGTACTTC
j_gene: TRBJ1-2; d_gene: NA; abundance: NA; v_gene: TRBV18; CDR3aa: CASSPLEQQFYGYTF; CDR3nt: TGTGCCAGCTCACCACTGGAACAGCAGTTCTATGGCTACACCTTC
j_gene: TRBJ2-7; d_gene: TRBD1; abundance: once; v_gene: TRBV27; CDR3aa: CASSPGQGPEQYF; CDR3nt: TGTGCCAGCAGTCCGGGACAGGGGCCCGAGCAGTACTTC
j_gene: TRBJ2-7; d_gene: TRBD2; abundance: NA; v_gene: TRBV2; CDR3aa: CASSERGVASGRPTYEQYF; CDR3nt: TGTGCCAGCAGTGAAAGGGGGGTGGCTAGCGGGAGGCCTACCTACGAGCAGTACTTC
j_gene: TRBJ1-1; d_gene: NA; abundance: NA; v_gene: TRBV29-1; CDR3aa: CSAAGGDTEAFF; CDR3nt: TGCAGCGCGGCGGGCGGGGACACTGAAGCTTTCTTT
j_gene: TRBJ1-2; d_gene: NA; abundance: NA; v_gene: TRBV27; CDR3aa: CASSLRGGDYYGYTF; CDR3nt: TGTGCCAGCAGTTTAAGGGGAGGGGACTACTATGGCTACACCTTC
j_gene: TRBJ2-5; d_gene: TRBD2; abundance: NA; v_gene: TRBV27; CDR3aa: CASSFASGVGGAQYF; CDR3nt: TGTGCCAGCAGTTTTGCTAGCGGGGTGGGGGGGGCCCAGTACTTC
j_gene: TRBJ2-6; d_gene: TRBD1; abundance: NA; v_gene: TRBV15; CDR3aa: CATSRVGDSGANVLTF; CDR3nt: TGTGCCACCAGCAGAGTGGGGGACAGCGGGGCCAACGTCCTGACTTTC
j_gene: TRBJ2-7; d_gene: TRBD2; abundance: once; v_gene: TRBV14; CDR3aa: CASSQDLGRTSGTGEQYF; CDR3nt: TGTGCCAGCAGCCAAGATTTGGGGAGGACTAGCGGGACGGGCGAGCAGTACTTC
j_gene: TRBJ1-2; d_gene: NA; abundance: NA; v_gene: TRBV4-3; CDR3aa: CASSPRSRGEANYGYTF; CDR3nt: TGCGCCAGCAGCCCAAGAAGCCGGGGGGAAGCTAACTATGGCTACACCTTC